What follows is one T cell receptor (beta chain) and its context. Clones were sequenced by immunoSEQ multiplex PCR, and TCRdb holds only the in-frame ones, with some missing. The sample shows more than 85,000 clones, about 79% of them seen only once. These data belong to a study of blood T cell repertoires in COVID-19. Study in general: Samples of COVID-19 (acute and convalescent) were obtained from the United States, Italy and Spain. From T cells, B-cell-depleted T cells, or PBMCs came the material, which was cDNA or gDNA.

CDR3 size: 14 residues. Per the germline V gene, CDR1 is LNHDA and CDR2 is SQIVND (reference sequence). V dropped 3 bases and J dropped 5; count of bases not matched to a gene: 2. The genes are TRBV19 and TRBJ2-5, with TRBD2 matching 11 bases. The TCR comes from a woman of 80 years or more with active or convalescent COVID-19. Input material: peripheral blood. CDR3 bases: TGTGCCAGTAGTATGGGACTAGCGGTGGAGACCCAGTACTTC. Its translation: CASSMGLAVETQYF.